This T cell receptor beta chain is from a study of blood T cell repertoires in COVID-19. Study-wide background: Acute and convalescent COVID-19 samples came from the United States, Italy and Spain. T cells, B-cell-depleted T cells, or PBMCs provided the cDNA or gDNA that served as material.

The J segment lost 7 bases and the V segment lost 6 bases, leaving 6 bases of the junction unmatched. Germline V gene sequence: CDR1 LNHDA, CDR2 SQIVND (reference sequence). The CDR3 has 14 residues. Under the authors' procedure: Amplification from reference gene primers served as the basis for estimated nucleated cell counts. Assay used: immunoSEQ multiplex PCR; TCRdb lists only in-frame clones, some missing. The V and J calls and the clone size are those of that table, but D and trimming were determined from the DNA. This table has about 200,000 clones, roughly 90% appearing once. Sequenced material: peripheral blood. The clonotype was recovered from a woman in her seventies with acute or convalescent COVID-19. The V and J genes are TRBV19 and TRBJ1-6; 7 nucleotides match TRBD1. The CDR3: CASRPGQLNSPLHF. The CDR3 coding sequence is TGTGCCAGTAGACCGGGACAGCTAAATTCACCCCTCCACTTT.